This T cell receptor beta chain stems from a study of blood T cell repertoires in COVID-19. About the research overall: Sites across the United States, Italy and Spain contributed samples from acute and convalescent COVID-19. From T cells, B-cell-depleted T cells, or PBMCs came the material, which was cDNA or gDNA.

CDR3 length: 15 amino acids. Germline CDR1 MNHEY, CDR2 SVGAGI. V dropped 6 bases and J dropped 4 bases, with 16 bases sitting between them. In the authors' methods: Nucleated cell counts were estimated from reference gene primer amplification. The protocol was immunoSEQ multiplex PCR, while the TCRdb copy is restricted to in-frame clones and leaves out a portion. Clone size and V and J calls were adopted from that table, with D and trimming inferred from the DNA. Altogether about 110,000 clones are present, about two thirds being singletons, with the ten largest covering roughly 2%. Sequences were obtained from peripheral blood. This sequence was found in a woman in her forties with acute or convalescent COVID-19. The chain employs TRBV6-5 and TRBJ2-1, with D perhaps TRBD2 (7 bases). The CDR3 nucleotides read TGTGCCAGCAGGGGGAGGGGACAAGTATACAATGAGCAGTTCTTC. Translated, it gives CASRGRGQVYNEQFF.